This is a list of T cell receptor beta chains from one sample in a study of control samples from healthy donors and cancer patients. Here immunoSEQ multiplex PCR was the method, and the copy in TCRdb shows in-frame clones only, minus some. Here the sample spans under 450,000 clones, roughly 90% being singletons. The source material was PBMCs. All receptors come from a man aged 40-49 years with head and neck cancer. Both conserved end residues are part of each CDR3. Fields, in order: CDR3 length, J gene, V gene, clone size, D gene, CDR3 protein, CDR3 DNA. D genes are given only for firm matches. Clone sizes are given selectively: once, few, many, or a class where the clone is expanded.

14,TRBJ1-2,TRBV27,few,TRBD1,CASSSPGQGSGYTF,TGTGCCAGCAGTTCCCCGGGACAGGGGTCTGGCTACACCTTC
16,TRBJ1-3,TRBV5-6,-,-,CASSFGLTGSGNTIYF,TGTGCCAGCAGCTTCGGCCTTACTGGCTCTGGAAACACCATATATTTT
13,TRBJ1-1,TRBV12-3/TRBV12-4,-,-,CASRASYWTEAFF,TGTGCCAGCAGGGCTTCCTATTGGACTGAAGCTTTCTTT
16,TRBJ2-5,TRBV19,-,-,CASSIGGAPPQETQYF,TGTGCCAGTAGTATAGGGGGGGCACCGCCTCAAGAGACCCAGTACTTC
18,TRBJ2-2,TRBV19,-,TRBD2,CASSTNHIAGAPTGELFF,TGTGCCAGTAGTACAAATCATATAGCGGGGGCCCCCACCGGGGAGCTGTTTTTT
15,TRBJ2-7,TRBV18,-,-,CASSRLRGDPYEQYF,TGTGCCAGCTCACGTCTCAGGGGAGACCCCTACGAGCAGTACTTC
17,TRBJ2-3,TRBV4-2,-,TRBD1,CASSHPSGQGGADTQYF,TGTGCCAGCAGCCACCCGTCTGGACAGGGAGGAGCAGATACGCAGTATTTT
14,TRBJ1-4,TRBV7-6,-,-,CASGLGPLNEKLFF,TGTGCCAGCGGCCTGGGACCTCTTAATGAAAAACTGTTTTTT
14,TRBJ2-1,TRBV7-2,-,-,CASSLGGTYNEQFF,TGTGCCAGCAGCCTGGGGGGCACCTACAATGAGCAGTTCTTC
13,TRBJ2-2,TRBV11-3,-,-,CASSLGVAGELFF,TGTGCCAGCAGCTTAGGCGTTGCGGGGGAGCTGTTTTTT
14,TRBJ2-7,TRBV2,-,TRBD2,CASSLAGVWNEQYF,TGTGCCAGCAGTCTAGCGGGAGTGTGGAACGAGCAGTACTTC
13,TRBJ2-7,TRBV6-5,-,-,CASSSPFSYEQYF,TGTGCCAGCAGTTCCCCCTTCTCCTACGAGCAGTACTTC
13,TRBJ2-5,TRBV3-1/TRBV3-2,-,TRBD2,CASSPSGQETQYF,TGTGCCAGCAGCCCTAGCGGCCAAGAGACCCAGTACTTC
14,TRBJ2-5,TRBV20-1,-,TRBD2,CSASFGLAEETQYF,TGCAGTGCTAGTTTCGGTCTAGCGGAAGAGACCCAGTACTTC
16,TRBJ2-7,TRBV4-2,once,TRBD2,CASSQTTSGFSYEQYF,TGTGCCAGCAGCCAGACGACTAGCGGGTTCTCCTACGAGCAGTACTTC
15,TRBJ1-5,TRBV7-2,-,-,CASSLRGRGDQPQHF,TGTGCCAGCAGCTTAAGGGGTCGCGGGGATCAGCCCCAGCATTTT
15,TRBJ1-5,TRBV7-8,once,-,CASSLKRLSNQPQHF,TGTGCCAGCAGCTTGAAAAGGTTGAGCAATCAGCCCCAGCATTTT
17,TRBJ2-1,TRBV5-5,-,TRBD2,CASSTTRTSGPYNEQFF,TGTGCCAGCAGCACCACCCGAACTAGCGGGCCTTACAATGAGCAGTTCTTC
15,TRBJ2-7,TRBV20-1,-,-,CSASRLAGRTYEQYF,TGCAGTGCTAGTCGACTCGCGGGAAGGACCTACGAGCAGTACTTC
16,TRBJ2-1,TRBV7-9,-,-,CASSSLLGEVYNEQFF,TGTGCCAGCAGCTCCCTCCTCGGGGAAGTGTACAATGAGCAGTTCTTC
16,TRBJ2-5,TRBV2,-,-,CASSAWEPKTQETQYF,TGTGCCAGCAGTGCTTGGGAACCAAAAACACAAGAGACCCAGTACTTC
15,TRBJ2-1,TRBV13,-,TRBD2,CASSAGLAGEGEQFF,TGTGCCAGCAGCGCTGGACTAGCGGGAGAGGGTGAGCAGTTCTTC
14,TRBJ1-6,TRBV18,-,TRBD1,CASSPQGGNSPLHF,TGTGCCAGCTCACCCCAGGGGGGCAATTCACCCCTCCACTTT
12,TRBJ1-2,TRBV28,-,-,CASWQGGYGYTF,TGTGCCAGCTGGCAGGGTGGATATGGCTACACCTTC
15,TRBJ2-5,TRBV5-1,-,TRBD1,CASSLDGRGQETQYF,TGCGCCAGCAGCTTGGATGGCAGGGGGCAAGAGACCCAGTACTTC
17,TRBJ2-1,TRBV11-2,-,TRBD2,CASSISPGGFFLDEQFF,TGTGCCAGCAGCATCTCCCCGGGGGGTTTCTTCTTGGATGAGCAGTTCTTC
15,TRBJ1-5,TRBV28,-,TRBD1,CASSFRGQGNQPQHF,TGTGCCAGCAGTTTTAGGGGGCAGGGCAATCAGCCCCAGCATTTT
12,TRBJ1-2,TRBV24-1,-,-,CATSQWGFGYTF,TGTGCCACCAGTCAATGGGGCTTTGGCTACACCTTC
13,TRBJ2-2,TRBV28,-,-,CASSSRLSGELFF,TGTGCCAGCAGTTCACGGTTATCCGGGGAGCTGTTTTTT
14,TRBJ2-5,TRBV2,-,-,CASPGGGPRETQYF,TGTGCCAGCCCCGGAGGAGGGCCGCGCGAGACCCAGTACTTC
18,TRBJ1-6,TRBV27,-,-,CASSPRTHQSSYNSPLHF,TGTGCCAGCAGTCCACGGACACACCAGAGCTCCTATAATTCACCCCTCCACTTT
15,TRBJ2-2,TRBV5-1,-,TRBD2,CASRLAAENTGELFF,TGCGCCAGCAGGCTAGCGGCAGAGAACACCGGGGAGCTGTTTTTT
20,TRBJ2-7,TRBV10-3,-,TRBD1,CAISDHPGTGSSGSSYEQYF,TGTGCCATCAGTGATCATCCCGGGACAGGGAGTTCAGGGAGCTCCTACGAGCAGTACTTC
13,TRBJ2-7,TRBV7-9,-,-,CASSLERLYEQYF,TGTGCCAGCAGCTTAGAACGACTTTACGAGCAGTACTTC